The table lists the clone carrying this T cell receptor beta chain with a count of one. Antigen: not known. The sample is drawn from a study of post-analysis software for immune sequencing data. Study-wide points: Those samples that were prepared in the same batch co-clustered strongly by F measure. Included in a set of roughly five TRBV segments more frequent in patients than controls were TRBV5-6, TRBV5-1 and TRBV20-1.

This CDR3 is 15 amino acids long. CDR1 and CDR2 from the germline V gene are SEHNR and FQNEAQ (reference sequence). The germline V and J ends were trimmed by 5 bases and 5 bases, with 18 bases remaining between them. Libraries were made from TCR beta cDNA, and they carried unique molecular identifiers. TCRdb reanalysed the PCR reads using MiXCR and keeps one entry per CDR3 protein. The table includes 750,000 to 950,000 distinct CDR3 sequences, roughly half detected once. The sequencing input was blood. The sequence derives from a girl between 5 and 17 years old with multiple sclerosis. The chain employs TRBV7-9 and TRBJ1-2; the D gene is possibly TRBD1 (5 bases). Here the CDR3 reads CASSLRSSGGYGYTF. CDR3 coding DNA: TGTGCCAGCAGCCTCCGGTCGAGCGGGGGGTATGGCTACACCTTC.